This is a list of T cell receptor beta chains from one sample in a study of early T cells in non-severe SARS-CoV-2 infection. MiXCR, run by TCRdb on the 5' RACE reads, gives a single entry per CDR3 protein. The sample has 50,000 to 55,000 distinct CDR3 sequences; about 9.1% are singletons. The sequenced material came from whole blood. These receptors originate from an adult who was a healthcare worker with PCR-confirmed SARS-CoV-2 infection or an uninfected control (not recorded which). Each CDR3 is given with its conserved first and last residue. The D gene is left open where the match is weak. Where a row states a size, it is once, few, many or the class of an expanded clone; other rows omit it.

d_call j_call clone_size v_call cdr3_nt cdr3_aa
- TRBJ1-2 - TRBV6-1 TGTGCCAGCAGGGCGGGCGTAACAGGTTCATATGGCTACACCTTC CASRAGVTGSYGYTF
- TRBJ1-1 - TRBV7-2 TGTGCCAGCAGCTTAGTAAGGGGCCTTAGAAAAGAGGACACTGAAGCTTTCTTT CASSLVRGLRKEDTEAFF
- TRBJ2-7 many TRBV3-1 TGTGCCAGCAGCCGAGGGGTCCACGAGCAGTACTTC CASSRGVHEQYF
TRBD2 TRBJ2-3 many TRBV7-2 TGTGCCAGCACAGGCGGGAGGGGTCCTCGGGCAGATACGCAGTATTTT CASTGGRGPRADTQYF
- TRBJ2-3 - TRBV29-1 TGCAGCGTTGTGGGTCAGGCAGATACGCAGTATTTT CSVVGQADTQYF
TRBD1 TRBJ1-3 many TRBV5-4 TGTGCCAGCAGCTTGGATCAGGGGGCGAATGGAAACACCATATATTTT CASSLDQGANGNTIYF
- TRBJ2-7 many TRBV6-5 TGTGCCAGCAGTTCCCGCGCAGGGTCCTCCTACGAGCAGTACTTC CASSSRAGSSYEQYF
TRBD2 TRBJ2-1 - TRBV20-1 TGCAGTGCTAGAGGACTAGCGGGTAATAGGAATGAGCAGTTCTTC CSARGLAGNRNEQFF
TRBD2 TRBJ2-1 many TRBV11-2 TGTGCCAGCAGCCCAAGGACTAGCGGAGGGAAGCAGTTCTTC CASSPRTSGGKQFF
- TRBJ1-5 many TRBV12-3/TRBV12-4 TGTGCCAGCAGATCTGAATGGGCAGGCTCGAATTCAAATCAGCCCCAGCATTTT CASRSEWAGSNSNQPQHF
TRBD2 TRBJ2-3 many TRBV5-4 TGTGCCAGCAGCTTGGCACTAGCGGGAGGCGAAACAGATACGCAGTATTTT CASSLALAGGETDTQYF
- TRBJ2-5 many TRBV4-1 TGCGCCAGCAGCCGAGCAATGGATGGGCGGGGACAAGAGACCCAGTACTTC CASSRAMDGRGQETQYF
- TRBJ2-7 many TRBV12-3/TRBV12-4 TGTGCCAGCAGTTTAGGCGGCTCGCAGTACTTC CASSLGGSQYF
- TRBJ1-4 many TRBV7-2 TGTGCCAGCAGCTTCCAATTGGGGGCTGAAAAACTGTTTTTT CASSFQLGAEKLFF
TRBD2 TRBJ2-3 many TRBV19 TGTGCCAGTAGTGGGACTACTAGCACAGATACGCAGTATTTT CASSGTTSTDTQYF
TRBD2 TRBJ2-5 many TRBV9 TGTGCCAGCAGCAGAGTAGCGGGCCCCTATCGGGAGACCCAGTACTTC CASSRVAGPYRETQYF
TRBD2 TRBJ2-7 many TRBV7-2 TGTGCCAGCAGCTGGAACTTAGCGGGGGGGCGTGAGCAGTACTTC CASSWNLAGGREQYF
TRBD2 TRBJ2-7 - TRBV29-1 TGCAGCGTGGGGGGGAGCTCCTACGAGCAGTACTTC CSVGGSSYEQYF
- TRBJ2-7 many TRBV11-2 TGTGCCAGCAGCCCTGTGTCGGCCGGATCCTACGAGCAGTACTTC CASSPVSAGSYEQYF
TRBD1 TRBJ1-2 many TRBV10-1 TGCGCCAGCAGTGACCCTGGACAGGGATCCTATGGCTACACCTTC CASSDPGQGSYGYTF
- TRBJ1-1 many TRBV30 TGTGCCTGGAGTGTAGGGGGAATCACTGAAGCTTTCTTT CAWSVGGITEAFF
- TRBJ2-3 many TRBV7-6 TGTGCCAGCAGCTCCCTAGAGCCCGGTACGCAGTATTTT CASSSLEPGTQYF
- TRBJ1-1 many TRBV5-1 TGCGCCAGCAGCTTAAATACGGGGAACACTGAAGCTTTCTTT CASSLNTGNTEAFF
TRBD2 TRBJ2-1 once TRBV5-1 TGCGCCAGCAGCGATAATAGCGGGAGGTTCTATGAGCAGTTCTTC CASSDNSGRFYEQFF
- TRBJ2-1 many TRBV7-6 TGTGCCAGCAGCTTACAGACCGTCTCCGGGCATGAGCAGTTCTTC CASSLQTVSGHEQFF
- TRBJ1-2 many TRBV20-1 TGCAGTGTTAGGGGCAGATATGGCTACACCTTC CSVRGRYGYTF
- TRBJ2-5 - TRBV5-4 TGTGCCAGCAGCTTGGGTTCGGGAGCTGGTCAAGAGACCCAGTACTTC CASSLGSGAGQETQYF